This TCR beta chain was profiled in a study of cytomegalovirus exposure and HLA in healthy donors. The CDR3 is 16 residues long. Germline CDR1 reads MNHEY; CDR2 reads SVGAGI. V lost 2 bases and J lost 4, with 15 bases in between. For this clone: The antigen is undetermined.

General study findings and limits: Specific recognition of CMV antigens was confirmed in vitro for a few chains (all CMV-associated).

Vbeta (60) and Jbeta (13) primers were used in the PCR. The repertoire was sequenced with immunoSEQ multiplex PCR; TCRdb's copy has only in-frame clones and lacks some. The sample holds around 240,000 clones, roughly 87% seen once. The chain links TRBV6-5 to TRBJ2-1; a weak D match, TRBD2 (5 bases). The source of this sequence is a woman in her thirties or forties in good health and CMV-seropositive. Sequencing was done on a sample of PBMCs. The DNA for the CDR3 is TGTGCCAGCAGTTACAATCCGACTATCCCATACAATGAGCAGTTCTTC. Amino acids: CASSYNPTIPYNEQFF.